Each of the 4 T cell receptor beta chains below was sequenced from the same sample in a study of early T cells in non-severe SARS-CoV-2 infection. MiXCR, applied by TCRdb to the 5' RACE reads, yields one record per CDR3 protein. The sample contains 75,000 to 90,000 distinct CDR3 sequences, about 6.5% of which appear only once. Sequencing was done on a sample of whole blood. All receptors derive from an adult who was a healthcare worker with PCR-confirmed SARS-CoV-2 infection or an uninfected control (not recorded which).

This clonotype occurred a few times. This sequence joins TRBV4-3 and TRBJ2-4; 8 bases align to TRBD2. V dropped 2 bases and J dropped 4; count of bases not matched to a gene: 10. Germline loops: CDR1 LGHNA, CDR2 YSLEER. The CDR3 runs to 17 residues. For the CDR3, the DNA is TGCGCCAGCAGCCAACTTAAGGATAGCGGGACGAAAAACATTCAGTACTTC. Translating it yields CASSQLKDSGTKNIQYF.

This clonotype was recorded many times. V is TRBV5-1 and J is TRBJ2-7, with D perhaps TRBD1 or TRBD2 (5 bases each). Germline loops: CDR1 SGHRS, CDR2 YFSETQ. V dropped 4 bases and J dropped 3 bases, with 17 bases sitting between them. There are 15 residues in the CDR3. The CDR3 sequence is CASSREGQGNYEQYF. In DNA form, the CDR3 reads TGCGCCAGCAGCCGGGAAGGGCAGGGAAACTACGAGCAGTACTTC. The full variable domain, its missing parts supplied by reference TRBV5-1 and TRBJ2-7, is KAGVTQTPRYLIKTRGQQVTLSCSPISGHRSVSWYQQTPGQGLQFLFEYFSETQRNKGNFPGRFSGRQFSNSRSEMNVSTLELGDSALYLCASSREGQGNYEQYFGPGTRLTVT.

The V and J genes are TRBV10-3 and TRBJ2-2, with D perhaps matching TRBD1 (6 bases). From germline, CDR1 is ENHRY and CDR2 SYGVKD. V lost 6 bases to trimming and J lost 0 bases, with 8 bases between them. The length of the CDR3 is 14 residues. DNA for the CDR3: TGTGCCATCAGCGGACAGCCGAACACCGGGGAGCTGTTTTTT. Amino acids: CAISGQPNTGELFF.

Ten or more counts support this clonotype. The chain couples TRBV18 to TRBJ1-6; 11 nucleotides agree with TRBD1. Losses at the gene ends were 6 bases for V and 9 bases for J; bases not matched to a gene: 10. Germline loops: CDR1 KGHSH, CDR2 LQKENI. CDR3 length equals 16 residues. The CDR3 spells CASSLKLGTGGSPLHF. In DNA, the CDR3 is TGTGCCAGCTCGCTCAAGCTCGGGACAGGGGGTTCACCCCTCCACTTT. Full variable domain (outside the CDR3, taken from reference TRBV18 and TRBJ1-6): NAGVMQNPRHLVRRRGQEARLRCSPMKGHSHVYWYRQLPEEGLKFMVYLQKENIIDESGMPKERFSAEFPKEGPSILRIQQVVRGDSAAYFCASSLKLGTGGSPLHFGNGTRLTVT.